This T cell receptor (beta chain) was identified in a study of blood T cell repertoires in COVID-19. Study-wide context: Researchers got acute and convalescent COVID-19 samples from the United States, Italy and Spain. T cells, B-cell-depleted T cells, or PBMCs supplied cDNA or gDNA.

The germline CDR1 and CDR2 sequences are GTSNPN and SVGIG (reference sequence). CDR3 length equals 18 residues. V was shortened by 4 bases and J by 1 base, with 20 bases between the two germline ends. As processed by the authors: By means of reference gene primer amplification, nucleated cell counts were estimated. Profiling relied on immunoSEQ multiplex PCR, and the TCRdb table lists in-frame clones only, not all of them. Clone size and V and J calls were adopted from that table, with D and trimming inferred from the DNA. The sample contains over 200,000 clones, approximately 88% of which appear only once. This clone was seen only once.

The rearrangement links TRBV30 to TRBJ2-6, with D perhaps matching TRBD1 (5 bases). Sample: peripheral blood. The sequence derives from a man aged 35 to 55 with acute or convalescent COVID-19. The CDR3 sequence: CAWNLLTALGSGANVLTF. The DNA for the CDR3 is TGTGCCTGGAACCTATTGACAGCCCTTGGGTCTGGGGCCAACGTCCTGACTTTC.